These 12 T cell receptor beta chains came from one sample sequenced in a study of blood T cell repertoires in COVID-19. The data were produced by immunoSEQ multiplex PCR, yet TCRdb's version contains in-frame clones alone and is incomplete. Here the sample spans 150,000 to 200,000 clones, about 86% being singletons. The specimen sequenced was peripheral blood. These receptor sequences come from an elderly woman in a cohort sampled during active or convalescent COVID-19.

The rearrangement joins TRBV6-6 to TRBJ2-7; 9 positions match TRBD1. The germline gives CDR1 MNHNY, CDR2 SVGAGI (reference sequence). The trim removed 6 bases at V and 3 bases at J, leaving 9 bases unmatched. CDR3 length: 15 amino acids. This chain's CDR3 is CASRLTMGQGYEQYF. CDR3 DNA sequence: TGTGCCAGCAGGCTGACCATGGGACAGGGCTACGAGCAGTACTTC.

The genes are TRBV7-2 and TRBJ1-5, with 8 bases that match TRBD1. There are 15 residues in the CDR3. CDR1 is SGHTA, CDR2 FQGNSA, per germline. The V and J ends lost 0 bases and 5 bases, in that order; junction bases with no gene match: 3. CDR3 in amino acids: CASSLATTGDQPQHF. CDR3 bases: TGTGCCAGCAGCTTAGCGACGACAGGGGATCAGCCCCAGCATTTT.

This chain connects TRBV2 to TRBJ1-2; TRBD1 agrees at 7 bases. The V and J ends lost 8 bases and 0 bases, in that order; junction bases with no gene match: 9. This CDR3 spans 15 amino acids. Germline CDR1 reads SNHLY; CDR2 reads FYNNEI. CDR3 loop: CASRKGGQANYGYTF. CDR3 DNA: TGTGCCAGCCGTAAGGGTGGACAGGCTAACTATGGCTACACCTTC.

The rearrangement joins TRBV20-1 to TRBJ2-5; 12 nucleotides match TRBD2. The CDR3 is made up of 15 amino acids. Trimming at V came to 3 bases and at J to 3 bases, leaving 5 bases not matched to a gene. CDR1 is DFQATT, CDR2 SNEGSKA, per germline (reference sequence). The chain's CDR3 is CSASRLAGGEETQYF. CDR3 sequence (DNA): TGCAGTGCTAGTCGGCTAGCGGGAGGGGAAGAGACCCAGTACTTC.

As DNA, the CDR3 is TGTGCCAGCAGTTTGGGGGCGGGTTCACCCCTCCACTTT. Protein sequence: CASSLGAGSPLHF. The chain links TRBV12-3 or TRBV12-4 to TRBJ1-6, with D perhaps matching TRBD1 (6 bases). The CDR3 sequence is 13 residues long. Trimming took off 3 bases at V and 9 bases at J, with 9 bases between the two ends.

The chain uses TRBV18 and TRBJ2-1; possible D gene TRBD2, 5 bases. The CDR3 contains 14 residues. Trimming removed 4 bases at V and 4 bases at J, with 11 bases between. Germline CDR1 is KGHSH and CDR2 is LQKENI. Here the CDR3 reads CASSRLSRYNEQFF. CDR3 nucleotide sequence: TGTGCCAGCTCACGACTATCCAGATACAATGAGCAGTTCTTC.

J is TRBJ1-1 and V is TRBV12-3 or TRBV12-4; D remains unclear. The CDR3 length is 13 residues. Trimming removed 7 bases at V and 0 bases at J, with 9 bases between. CDR3 sequence: CASTLRLNTEAFF. Written as DNA, the CDR3 is TGTGCCAGCACCCTTCGGTTGAACACTGAAGCTTTCTTT.

This clone was recorded only once. The CDR3 DNA reads as TGTGCCAGCAGCGTTCGCTGGGGAGATGGTTCACCCCTCCACTTT. Residues: CASSVRWGDGSPLHF. J is TRBJ1-6 and V is TRBV9; D unclear. This CDR3 region has 15 residues. The germline gives CDR1 SGDLS, CDR2 YYNGEE. Trimming removed 2 bases from V and 9 bases from J, with 15 bases in between.

The chain carries TRBV6-2 or TRBV6-3 and TRBJ2-7, with D perhaps TRBD2 (6 bases). Deletions cut 6 bases from V and 4 bases from J, with 22 bases between. Germline assignment: CDR1 MNHEY and CDR2 SVGEGT. There are 16 residues in the CDR3. This chain's CDR3 is CASSRPSTRLTYEQYF. CDR3 DNA sequence: TGTGCCAGCAGCCGTCCCTCGACTAGACTCACTTACGAGCAGTACTTC.

This clone is a singleton in its sample. The rearrangement links TRBV7-8 to TRBJ2-1, with 9 bases that match TRBD1. The ends lost 1 base at V and 4 bases at J; junction bases unmatched: 2. Looked up from germline, CDR1 is SGHVS and CDR2 is FQNEAQ. The CDR3 contains 15 residues. The CDR3 region is CASSLDRGPYNEQFF. Written as DNA, the CDR3 is TGTGCCAGCAGCTTAGACAGGGGGCCATACAATGAGCAGTTCTTC.

The rearrangement uses TRBV30 and TRBJ2-2; 11 bases map to TRBD1. The CDR3 sequence is 15 residues long. CDR1 and CDR2 (germline): GTSNPN, SVGIG (reference sequence). Losses at the gene ends were 5 bases for V and 9 bases for J; bases not matched to a gene: 11. Here the CDR3 reads CAWETSGQGARELFF. The CDR3 bases are TGTGCCTGGGAAACAAGCGGACAGGGGGCCAGGGAGCTGTTTTTT.

This clone was seen just once. This chain links TRBV30 with TRBJ2-7; possible D gene TRBD2, 5 bases. Between the trimmed V and J ends, which lost 3 bases and 0 bases, there was a span of 21 bases. The CDR3 has 17 amino acids. Germline assignment: CDR1 GTSNPN and CDR2 SVGIG (reference sequence). The chain's CDR3 is CAWSPPWRTWSSYEQYF. The CDR3 DNA reads TGTGCCTGGAGCCCCCCGTGGAGGACTTGGAGCTCCTACGAGCAGTACTTC.